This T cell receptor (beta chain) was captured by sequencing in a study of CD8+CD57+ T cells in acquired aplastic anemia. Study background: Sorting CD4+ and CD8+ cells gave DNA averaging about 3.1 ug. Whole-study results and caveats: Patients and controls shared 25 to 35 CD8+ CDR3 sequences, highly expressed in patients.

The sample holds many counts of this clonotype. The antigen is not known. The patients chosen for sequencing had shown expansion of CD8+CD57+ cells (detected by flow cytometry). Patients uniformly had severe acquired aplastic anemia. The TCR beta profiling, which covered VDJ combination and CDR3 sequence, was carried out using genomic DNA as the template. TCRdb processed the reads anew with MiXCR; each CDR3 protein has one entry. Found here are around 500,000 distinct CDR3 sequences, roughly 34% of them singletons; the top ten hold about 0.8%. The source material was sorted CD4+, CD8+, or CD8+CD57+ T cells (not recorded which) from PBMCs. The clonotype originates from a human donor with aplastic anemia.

The chain's CDR3 is CASSMTGGINQPQHF. The CDR3 nucleotides are TGTGCCAGTAGTATGACAGGGGGCATCAATCAGCCCCAGCATTTT. The J gene is TRBJ1-5, the V gene TRBV19; 10 nucleotides match TRBD1. The CDR3 runs 15 residues. The J segment lost 3 bases and the V segment lost 3 bases, leaving 2 bases of the junction unmatched. CDR1 and CDR2 (germline): LNHDA, SQIVND (reference sequence).